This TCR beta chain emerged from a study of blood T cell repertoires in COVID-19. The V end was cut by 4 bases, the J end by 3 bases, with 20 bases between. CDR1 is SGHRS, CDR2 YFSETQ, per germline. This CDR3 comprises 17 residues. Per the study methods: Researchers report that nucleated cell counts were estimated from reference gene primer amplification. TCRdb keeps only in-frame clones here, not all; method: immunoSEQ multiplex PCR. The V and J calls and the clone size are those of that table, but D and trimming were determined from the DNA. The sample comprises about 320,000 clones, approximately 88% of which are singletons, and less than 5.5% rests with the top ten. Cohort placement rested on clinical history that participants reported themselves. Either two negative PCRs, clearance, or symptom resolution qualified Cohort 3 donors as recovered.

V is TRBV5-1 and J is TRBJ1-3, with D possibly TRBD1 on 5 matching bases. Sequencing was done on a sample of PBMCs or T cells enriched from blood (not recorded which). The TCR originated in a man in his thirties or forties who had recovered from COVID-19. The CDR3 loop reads CASSKGSHRKDGNTIYF. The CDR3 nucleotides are TGCGCCAGCAGCAAGGGGTCCCACAGGAAAGATGGAAACACCATATATTTT.